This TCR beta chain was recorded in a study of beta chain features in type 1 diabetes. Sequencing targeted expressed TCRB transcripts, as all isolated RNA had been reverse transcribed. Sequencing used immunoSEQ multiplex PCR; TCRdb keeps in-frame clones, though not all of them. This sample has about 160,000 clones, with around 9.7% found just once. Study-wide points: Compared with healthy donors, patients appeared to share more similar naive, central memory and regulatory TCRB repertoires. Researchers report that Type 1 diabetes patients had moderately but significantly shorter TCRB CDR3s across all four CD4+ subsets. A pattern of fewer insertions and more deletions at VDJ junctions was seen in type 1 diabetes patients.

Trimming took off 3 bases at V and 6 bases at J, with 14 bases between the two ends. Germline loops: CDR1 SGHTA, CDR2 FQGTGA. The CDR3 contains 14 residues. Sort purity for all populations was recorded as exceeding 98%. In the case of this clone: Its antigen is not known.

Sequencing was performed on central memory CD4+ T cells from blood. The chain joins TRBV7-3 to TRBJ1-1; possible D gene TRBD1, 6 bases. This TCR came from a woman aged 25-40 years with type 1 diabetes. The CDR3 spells CASSLGPQGPEAFF. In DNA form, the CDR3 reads TGTGCCAGCAGCTTGGGCCCACAGGGACCTGAAGCTTTCTTT. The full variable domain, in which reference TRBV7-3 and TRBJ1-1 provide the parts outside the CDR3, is GAGVSQTPSNKVTEKGKYVELRCDPISGHTALYWYRQSLGQGPEFLIYFQGTGAADDSGLPNDRFFAVRPEGSVSTLKIQRTERGDSAVYLCASSLGPQGPEAFFGQGTRLTVV.